These T cell receptor beta chains were read from a single sample in a study of blood T cells in healthy people across ages. TCRdb independently ran MiXCR on the 5' RACE reads; one entry per CDR3 protein. The data hold about 1.1 million distinct CDR3 sequences, with roughly two fifths observed a single time. The sequenced sample consisted of blood. The receptors shown here come from a man younger than 35 in good health. Both conserved end residues are part of each CDR3. Each record gives: V gene, J gene, D gene, clone size, CDR3 protein, CDR3 DNA. A D gene is named only where the DNA matches it firmly. A row's size may be missing; if present it is once, few, many or a size class.

V: TRBV5-1; J: TRBJ2-5; D: TRBD2; size: -; CDR3: CASSFSGGAMENQYF; DNA: TGCGCCAGCAGCTTTAGCGGGGGGGCGATGGAGAACCAGTACTTC
V: TRBV5-1; J: TRBJ1-3; D: TRBD1; size: -; CDR3: CASSLAGQGYGNTIYF; DNA: TGCGCCAGCAGCTTGGCCGGACAGGGATACGGAAACACCATATATTTT
V: TRBV20-1; J: TRBJ1-1; D: -; size: -; CDR3: CSAPNTGTIGTEAFF; DNA: TGCAGTGCCCCAAATACTGGGACGATAGGCACTGAAGCTTTCTTT
V: TRBV5-1; J: TRBJ2-1; D: TRBD2; size: -; CDR3: CATGTSGNEQFF; DNA: TGCGCCACCGGGACTAGCGGCAATGAGCAGTTCTTC
V: TRBV20-1; J: TRBJ2-7; D: -; size: few; CDR3: CSAEGPGRSYEQYF; DNA: TGCAGTGCCGAGGGACCGGGCCGGTCCTACGAGCAGTACTTC
V: TRBV24-1; J: TRBJ2-1; D: TRBD1; size: -; CDR3: CATSGPGTVRKEQFF; DNA: TGTGCCACCAGTGGTCCGGGGACAGTCAGGAAAGAGCAGTTCTTC
V: TRBV5-1; J: TRBJ2-7; D: -; size: many; CDR3: CASSLDAGPYEQYF; DNA: TGCGCCAGCAGCTTGGATGCAGGGCCCTACGAGCAGTACTTC
V: TRBV24-1; J: TRBJ2-2; D: -; size: few; CDR3: CATSDTGGGYTGELFF; DNA: TGTGCCACCAGTGACACTGGCGGCGGATACACCGGGGAGCTGTTTTTT
V: TRBV18; J: TRBJ1-4; D: -; size: -; CDR3: CASSPATGNEKLFF; DNA: TGTGCCAGCTCACCCGCCACCGGTAATGAAAAACTGTTTTTT
V: TRBV4-2; J: TRBJ2-7; D: TRBD1; size: -; CDR3: CASSQPGQGIKEQYF; DNA: TGTGCCAGCAGCCAGCCGGGACAGGGGATTAAAGAGCAGTACTTC
V: TRBV5-1; J: TRBJ1-1; D: -; size: -; CDR3: CASSLMGRTNTEAFF; DNA: TGCGCCAGCAGCTTGATGGGCAGAACGAACACTGAAGCTTTCTTT
V: TRBV28; J: TRBJ2-3; D: TRBD1; size: -; CDR3: CASRDRDRGFTDTQYF; DNA: TGTGCCAGCAGGGATAGGGACAGGGGGTTCACAGATACGCAGTATTTT
V: TRBV7-2; J: TRBJ2-3; D: -; size: -; CDR3: CASSLAPGPTDTQYF; DNA: TGTGCCAGCAGCTTAGCGCCGGGACCCACAGATACGCAGTATTTT
V: TRBV27; J: TRBJ2-2; D: TRBD2; size: once; CDR3: CASSWGGGRTGELFF; DNA: TGTGCCAGCAGTTGGGGGGGAGGGCGCACCGGGGAGCTGTTTTTT
V: TRBV2; J: TRBJ2-7; D: -; size: -; CDR3: CTYARGEQYF; DNA: TGTACCTACGCGAGGGGCGAGCAGTACTTC
V: TRBV29-1; J: TRBJ1-2; D: -; size: -; CDR3: CSVPLVQGFDGYTF; DNA: TGCAGCGTTCCACTCGTTCAGGGATTTGATGGCTACACCTTC
V: TRBV3-1; J: TRBJ1-1; D: TRBD1; size: few; CDR3: CAIPTGGKTEAFF; DNA: TGTGCCATCCCGACAGGGGGAAAGACTGAAGCTTTCTTT
V: TRBV20-1; J: TRBJ2-7; D: -; size: -; CDR3: CSASRGPGHPLLSYEQYF; DNA: TGCAGTGCTAGTCGGGGACCCGGACACCCGCTATTGAGCTACGAGCAGTACTTC
V: TRBV7-2; J: TRBJ2-3; D: -; size: few; CDR3: CASSEYQGKQYF; DNA: TGTGCCAGCAGCGAGTACCAGGGGAAGCAGTATTTT
V: TRBV6-5; J: TRBJ2-1; D: -; size: -; CDR3: CASSKGTRVKNEQFF; DNA: TGTGCCAGCAGTAAAGGGACTCGCGTAAAAAATGAGCAGTTCTTC
V: TRBV20-1; J: TRBJ2-7; D: TRBD2; size: few; CDR3: CSVLWDRGDYEQYF; DNA: TGCAGTGTCTTGTGGGACCGGGGGGACTACGAGCAGTACTTC
V: TRBV28; J: TRBJ1-2; D: -; size: few; CDR3: CASSPPVFYGYTF; DNA: TGTGCCAGCAGTCCGCCGGTTTTCTATGGCTACACCTTC
V: TRBV5-1; J: TRBJ2-4; D: -; size: -; CDR3: CASSLRTGEDKNIQYF; DNA: TGCGCCAGCAGCTTAAGAACAGGGGAGGACAAAAACATTCAGTACTTC
V: TRBV12-3/TRBV12-4; J: TRBJ1-2; D: -; size: few; CDR3: CASSKNPGAGDSNGYTF; DNA: TGTGCCAGCAGTAAAAACCCGGGGGCAGGCGATTCTAATGGCTACACCTTC
V: TRBV28; J: TRBJ2-5; D: -; size: -; CDR3: CASSLAQGGETQYF; DNA: TGTGCCAGCAGTTTAGCCCAGGGGGGAGAGACCCAGTACTTC
V: TRBV7-2; J: TRBJ1-1; D: -; size: -; CDR3: CASSLERGNTFF; DNA: TGTGCCAGCAGCTTAGAGCGAGGAAATACTTTCTTT
V: TRBV27; J: TRBJ1-1; D: -; size: -; CDR3: CASSTGTFEAFF; DNA: TGTGCCAGCAGTACGGGTACCTTTGAAGCTTTCTTT
V: TRBV29-1; J: TRBJ1-1; D: -; size: few; CDR3: CSVELGPSGTEAFF; DNA: TGCAGCGTTGAACTTGGCCCGTCGGGCACTGAAGCTTTCTTT
V: TRBV27; J: TRBJ1-6; D: -; size: -; CDR3: CASSKTIIRASHSPLHF; DNA: TGTGCCAGCAGCAAAACCATTATCCGGGCCTCTCATTCACCCCTCCACTTT
V: TRBV2; J: TRBJ2-2; D: -; size: -; CDR3: CASSAEAGYAGELFF; DNA: TGTGCCAGCAGTGCTGAGGCAGGGTACGCCGGGGAGCTGTTTTTT
V: TRBV20-1; J: TRBJ2-5; D: -; size: few; CDR3: CSARDYRGVRETQYF; DNA: TGCAGTGCTAGAGATTATAGGGGAGTAAGAGAGACCCAGTACTTC
V: TRBV12-3/TRBV12-4; J: TRBJ2-4; D: TRBD2; size: -; CDR3: CASSFSGGDKNIQYF; DNA: TGTGCCAGCAGTTTTAGCGGGGGGGATAAAAACATTCAGTACTTC
V: TRBV27; J: TRBJ1-5; D: -; size: -; CDR3: CARLRSCGQGESQPQHF; DNA: TGTGCCAGGCTTAGGTCCTGCGGGCAGGGTGAGAGTCAGCCCCAGCATTTT
V: TRBV21-1; J: TRBJ2-5; D: -; size: -; CDR3: CASSKVSVPRSPAYQETQYF; DNA: TGTGCCAGCAGCAAAGTCTCTGTCCCTAGGTCCCCGGCGTACCAAGAGACCCAGTACTTC
V: TRBV7-6; J: TRBJ1-1; D: TRBD1; size: -; CDR3: CASSLETGISTEAFF; DNA: TGTGCCAGCAGCTTAGAGACAGGGATCTCCACTGAAGCTTTCTTT
V: TRBV7-2; J: TRBJ1-1; D: -; size: few; CDR3: CASTLTLNTEAFF; DNA: TGTGCCAGCACCCTCACTCTGAACACTGAAGCTTTCTTT
V: TRBV12-3/TRBV12-4; J: TRBJ1-1; D: -; size: many; CDR3: CASSPYGEVNTEAFF; DNA: TGTGCCAGCAGTCCGTACGGGGAAGTGAACACTGAAGCTTTCTTT
V: TRBV27; J: TRBJ2-1; D: TRBD2; size: few; CDR3: CASTRFLAGGSRSYNEQFF; DNA: TGTGCCAGCACGCGTTTCCTAGCGGGGGGGAGCAGGTCCTACAATGAGCAGTTCTTC
V: TRBV20-1; J: TRBJ1-6; D: TRBD1; size: many; CDR3: CSATRGSVYNSPLHF; DNA: TGCAGTGCTACCAGGGGGTCAGTCTATAATTCACCCCTCCACTTT
V: TRBV20-1; J: TRBJ1-1; D: -; size: -; CDR3: CSALPLANTEAFF; DNA: TGCAGTGCACTACCCCTTGCTAACACTGAAGCTTTCTTT
V: TRBV2; J: TRBJ1-5; D: TRBD1; size: -; CDR3: CASSTETGSNQPQHF; DNA: TGTGCCAGCAGTACCGAGACAGGGTCCAATCAGCCCCAGCATTTT
V: TRBV7-6; J: TRBJ2-3; D: TRBD2; size: few; CDR3: CASSPTGLARSDTQYF; DNA: TGTGCCAGCAGCCCGACGGGACTAGCGAGATCAGATACGCAGTATTTT
V: TRBV20-1; J: TRBJ1-5; D: -; size: few; CDR3: CSALSSEQPQHF; DNA: TGCAGTGCTCTATCCTCCGAACAGCCCCAGCATTTT
V: TRBV7-2; J: TRBJ2-1; D: -; size: -; CDR3: CASRGARQFF; DNA: TGTGCCAGCAGAGGGGCCCGGCAGTTCTTC
V: TRBV20-1; J: TRBJ2-2; D: TRBD2; size: -; CDR3: CSARFLAGGSTGELFF; DNA: TGCAGTGCTAGATTTCTAGCGGGGGGGAGCACCGGGGAGCTGTTTTTT
V: TRBV6-2/TRBV6-3; J: TRBJ1-3; D: -; size: once; CDR3: CASSSAASSGNTIYF; DNA: TGTGCCAGCAGTTCGGCAGCCAGCTCTGGAAACACCATATATTTT
V: TRBV7-8; J: TRBJ1-5; D: -; size: -; CDR3: CASSLWAGGNQPQHF; DNA: TGTGCCAGCAGCTTATGGGCAGGGGGCAATCAGCCCCAGCATTTT
V: TRBV5-1; J: TRBJ1-1; D: TRBD1; size: -; CDR3: CASSLGAGGVNTEAFF; DNA: TGCGCCAGCAGCTTGGGGGCAGGGGGGGTTAACACTGAAGCTTTCTTT
V: TRBV4-3; J: TRBJ2-7; D: -; size: -; CDR3: CASSQDRGRDSYEQYF; DNA: TGCGCCAGCAGCCAAGATAGAGGCAGGGACTCCTACGAGCAGTACTTC
V: TRBV11-2; J: TRBJ2-5; D: -; size: -; CDR3: CASSPRTFTDEQYF; DNA: TGTGCCAGCAGCCCTCGGACTTTTACGGATGAGCAGTACTTC
V: TRBV12-3/TRBV12-4; J: TRBJ1-2; D: -; size: many; CDR3: CASSLAGPYGYTF; DNA: TGTGCCAGCAGTTTGGCCGGCCCCTATGGCTACACCTTC
V: TRBV5-6; J: TRBJ1-1; D: -; size: -; CDR3: CASTLGPGAGTEAFF; DNA: TGTGCCAGCACCCTAGGGCCGGGGGCAGGCACTGAAGCTTTCTTT
V: TRBV21-1; J: TRBJ1-1; D: -; size: -; CDR3: CASTKTMNTEAFF; DNA: TGTGCCAGCACAAAAACAATGAACACTGAAGCTTTCTTT
V: TRBV7-3; J: TRBJ1-2; D: TRBD1; size: -; CDR3: CASSMTGNNYLSGYTF; DNA: TGTGCCAGCAGTATGACAGGGAACAATTACCTCTCTGGCTACACCTTC
V: TRBV2; J: TRBJ2-5; D: -; size: -; CDR3: CASKSVSSYQETQYF; DNA: TGTGCCAGCAAGTCGGTCAGTTCCTACCAAGAGACCCAGTACTTC
V: TRBV5-1; J: TRBJ1-1; D: -; size: -; CDR3: CASSFSQGNTEAFF; DNA: TGCGCCAGCAGCTTCTCCCAGGGTAACACTGAAGCTTTCTTT
V: TRBV20-1; J: TRBJ2-1; D: -; size: many; CDR3: CSARARTGDYNEQFF; DNA: TGCAGTGCTAGAGCGAGGACGGGAGACTACAATGAGCAGTTCTTC
V: TRBV6-5; J: TRBJ1-1; D: -; size: -; CDR3: CASGTMNTEAFF; DNA: TGTGCCAGCGGGACGATGAACACTGAAGCTTTCTTT
V: TRBV4-3; J: TRBJ1-1; D: TRBD1; size: -; CDR3: CASSHYSETGKNTEAFF; DNA: TGCGCCAGCAGCCACTACAGTGAGACAGGGAAGAACACTGAAGCTTTCTTT